The clone carrying this T cell receptor (beta chain) has at least ten counts. Stability of Graves' hyperthyroidism was defined as absent ophthalmopathy progression within 18 months. TCR beta CDR3 regions were amplified from RNA transcripts. A first-round RT-PCR of the TCR CDR3 used the HTBI primer set. TCRdb re-derived calls from the multiplex PCR reads in MiXCR, one entry per CDR3 protein. The sample lists more than 300,000 distinct CDR3 sequences; 14% were seen once. This sample is drawn from a study of T cells in Graves' hyperthyroidism and ophthalmopathy. The CDR3 has 13 residues. The germline V gene encodes CDR1 SGHRS and CDR2 YFSETQ. The V and J ends lost 0 bases and 5 bases respectively, with 6 bases between them.

This clonotype originated in a woman aged 25 to 39 with Graves' hyperthyroidism. Sequencing input: blood. The chain recombines TRBV5-1 with TRBJ1-5; D gene unclear. CDR3 DNA: TGCGCCAGCAGCTTGGCGGGTCATCAGCCCCAGCATTTT. Amino acid sequence: CASSLAGHQPQHF.